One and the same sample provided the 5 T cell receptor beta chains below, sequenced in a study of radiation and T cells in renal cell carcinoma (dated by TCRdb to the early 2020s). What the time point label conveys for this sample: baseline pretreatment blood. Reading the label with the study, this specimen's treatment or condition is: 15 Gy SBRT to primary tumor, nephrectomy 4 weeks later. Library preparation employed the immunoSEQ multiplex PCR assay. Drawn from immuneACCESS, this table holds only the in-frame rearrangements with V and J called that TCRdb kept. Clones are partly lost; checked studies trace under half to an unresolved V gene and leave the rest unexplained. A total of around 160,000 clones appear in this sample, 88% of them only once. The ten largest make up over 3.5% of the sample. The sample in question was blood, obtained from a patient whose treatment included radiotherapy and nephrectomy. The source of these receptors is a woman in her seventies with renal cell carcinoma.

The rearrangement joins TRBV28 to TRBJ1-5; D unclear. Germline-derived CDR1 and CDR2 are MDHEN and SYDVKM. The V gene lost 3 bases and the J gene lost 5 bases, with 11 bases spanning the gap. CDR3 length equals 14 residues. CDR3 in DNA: TGTGCCAGCAGTTTCAGTACAGACCATCAGCCCCAGCATTTT. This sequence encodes CASSFSTDHQPQHF.

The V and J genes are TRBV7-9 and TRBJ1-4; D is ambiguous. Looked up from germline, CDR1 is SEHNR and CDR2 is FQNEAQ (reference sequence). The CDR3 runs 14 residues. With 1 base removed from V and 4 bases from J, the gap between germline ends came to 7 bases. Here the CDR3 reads CASSLGGGNEKLFF. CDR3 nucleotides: TGTGCCAGCAGCTTAGGGGGTGGTAATGAAAAACTGTTTTTT.

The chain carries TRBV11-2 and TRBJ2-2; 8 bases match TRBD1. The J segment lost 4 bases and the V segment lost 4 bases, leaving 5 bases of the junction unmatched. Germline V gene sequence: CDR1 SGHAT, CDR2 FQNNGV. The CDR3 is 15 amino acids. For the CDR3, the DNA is TGTGCCAGCAGCTCGGACAGGGTGGTCACCGGGGAGCTGTTTTTT. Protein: CASSSDRVVTGELFF.

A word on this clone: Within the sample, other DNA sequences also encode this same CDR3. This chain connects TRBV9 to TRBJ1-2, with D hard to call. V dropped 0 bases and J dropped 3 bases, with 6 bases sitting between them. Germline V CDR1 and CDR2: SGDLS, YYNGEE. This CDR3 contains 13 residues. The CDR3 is CASSVGTDYGYTF. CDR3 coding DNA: TGTGCCAGCAGCGTAGGGACGGACTATGGCTACACCTTC.

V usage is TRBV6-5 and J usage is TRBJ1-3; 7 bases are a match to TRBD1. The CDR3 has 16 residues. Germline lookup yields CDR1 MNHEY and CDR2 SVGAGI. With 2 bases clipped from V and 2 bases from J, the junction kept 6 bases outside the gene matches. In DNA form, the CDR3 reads TGTGCCAGCAGTTACCTCACAGGGGTGGCTGGAAACACCATATATTTT. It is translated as CASSYLTGVAGNTIYF.